This T cell receptor (beta chain) was documented in a study of blood T cell repertoires in COVID-19. Study context: T cells, B-cell-depleted T cells, or PBMCs provided the cDNA or gDNA that served as material.

Sequencing was performed with immunoSEQ multiplex PCR; in TCRdb, only in-frame clones are kept and a portion is missing. The sample lists tens of thousands of clones, 92% occurring once. This CDR3 contains 14 residues. Germline assignment: CDR1 SNHLY and CDR2 FYNNEI. V trimming: 4 bases; J trimming: 0 bases; junction bases outside the gene matches: 0. The TCR originated in a woman aged 55-69 years with active COVID-19. The chain carries TRBV2 and TRBJ1-2, with 9 bases fitting TRBD1. Sequenced sample: peripheral blood. The DNA of the CDR3 is TGTGCCAGCAGTGGACAGGGGGCTAACTATGGCTACACCTTC. It specifies CASSGQGANYGYTF.